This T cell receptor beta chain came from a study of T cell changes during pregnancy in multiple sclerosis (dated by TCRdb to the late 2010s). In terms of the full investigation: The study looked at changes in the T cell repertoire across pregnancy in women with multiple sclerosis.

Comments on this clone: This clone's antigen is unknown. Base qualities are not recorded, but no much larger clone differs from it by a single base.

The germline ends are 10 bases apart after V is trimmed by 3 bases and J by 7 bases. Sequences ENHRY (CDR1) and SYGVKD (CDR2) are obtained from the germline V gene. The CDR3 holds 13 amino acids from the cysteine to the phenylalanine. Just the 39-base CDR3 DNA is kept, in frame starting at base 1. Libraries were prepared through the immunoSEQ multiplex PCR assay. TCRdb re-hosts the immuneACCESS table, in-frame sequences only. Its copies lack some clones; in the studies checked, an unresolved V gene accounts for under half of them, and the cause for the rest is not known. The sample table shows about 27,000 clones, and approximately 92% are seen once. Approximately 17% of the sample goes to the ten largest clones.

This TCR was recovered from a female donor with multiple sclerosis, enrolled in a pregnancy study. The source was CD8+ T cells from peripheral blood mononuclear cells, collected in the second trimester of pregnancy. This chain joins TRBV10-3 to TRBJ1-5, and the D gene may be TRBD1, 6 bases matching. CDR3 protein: CAISDTQGQPQHF. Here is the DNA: TGTGCCATCAGTGACACCCAGGGGCAGCCCCAGCATTTT.